This T cell receptor beta chain was identified in a study of regulatory T cells in long-lasting Graves disease. Germline CDR1 DFQATT, CDR2 SNEGSKA (reference sequence). This CDR3 has 13 residues. Study observations and caveats: Compared with new cases, persistent Graves' patients showed reduced TCR diversity.

Both iRepertoire HTBI primers and Arm-PCR of CDR3 regions were used to build the TCR beta libraries. TCRdb ran MiXCR on the multiplex PCR reads and lists one entry per CDR3 protein. The sample carries more than 650,000 distinct CDR3 sequences, around 32% recorded once. The sample holds many counts of this clonotype. The target antigen is unknown. Time point noted: persistent/refractory GD, antithyroid drugs over 5 years with positive TRAb. The TCR library was prepared using RNA isolated from PBMCs. Material: peripheral blood mononuclear cells (PBMCs), obtained when the disease was refractory, from a patient treated with antithyroid drugs. This rearrangement joins TRBV20-1 to TRBJ1-5, with TRBD1 as a possible D gene (6 bases). This sequence originates from a female donor with Graves disease. The CDR3 DNA sequence: TGCAGCGTCGGTACAGGGTACAATCAGCCCCAGCATTTT. Protein sequence: CSVGTGYNQPQHF.